This TCR beta chain was identified during a study of OX40 agonist ivuxolimab in advanced cancers. Study in general: An anti-OX40 (CD134) antibody with agonistic activity, ivuxolimab, was administered to patients. Having had anti-PD-1, anti-PD-L1 or anti-CTLA-4 therapy before was allowed, and around 44% had some.

TCRdb's copy holds only in-frame clones and misses some; the assay was immunoSEQ multiplex PCR. The profile shows approximately 84,000 clones, more than 70% of them singletons. The CDR3 runs to 17 residues. Germline values: CDR1 SNHLY, CDR2 FYNNEI. The J segment lost 5 bases and the V segment lost 5 bases, leaving 11 bases of the junction unmatched. The chain recombines TRBV2 with TRBJ2-3; TRBD1 aligns across 12 bases. The sequencing here drew on CD4+ or CD8+ T cells sorted from blood, taken in a trial of the OX40 agonist ivuxolimab. This clonotype originated in an adult with an advanced solid tumor such as melanoma, head and neck, liver or kidney cancer. Here the CDR3 DNA reads TGTGCCAGCAGTTACCCTGGGACAGGGGGCGGGTTAGATACGCAGTATTTT. As protein: CASSYPGTGGGLDTQYF.